This is a list of T cell receptor beta chains from one sample in a study of cytomegalovirus exposure and HLA in healthy donors. Sequencing used immunoSEQ multiplex PCR; TCRdb keeps in-frame clones, though not all of them. The sample consists of 60,000 to 70,000 clones, 65% to 80% of them appearing once. The sequenced sample was PBMCs. These receptor sequences come from a middle-aged man in good health and CMV-seropositive. Both conserved end residues are part of each CDR3. The D gene is left open where the match is weak. The size entry is marked missing in some rows and otherwise reads once, few, many or a size class.

v_gene	j_gene	d_gene	abundance	CDR3nt	CDR3aa
TRBV10-3	TRBJ1-5	TRBD1	NA	TGTGCCATCAGTTCTGGACAGGGAAGTCAGCCCCAGCATTTT	CAISSGQGSQPQHF
TRBV13	TRBJ1-1	NA	NA	TGTGCCAGCGGCACGGGGTATAACACTGAAGCTTTCTTT	CASGTGYNTEAFF
TRBV14	TRBJ1-1	TRBD1	few	TGTGCCAGCAGACGCCGGACAGGGTGGGACACTGAAGCTTTCTTT	CASRRRTGWDTEAFF
TRBV18	TRBJ1-2	TRBD1	NA	TGTGCCAGCTCACCACCGGGACAGGGAGCTAACTATGGCTACACCTTC	CASSPPGQGANYGYTF
TRBV29-1	TRBJ2-7	TRBD1	NA	TGCAGCGCCCCGGGACAGGGGACGGGAGAGCAGTACTTC	CSAPGQGTGEQYF
TRBV30	TRBJ1-2	NA	NA	TGTGCCTGGAGTCGACAGCCGTATGGCTACACCTTC	CAWSRQPYGYTF
TRBV30	TRBJ2-5	NA	NA	TGTGCCTGGAGTGTAGGCTCCCCAGGAGGGGAGACCCAGTACTTC	CAWSVGSPGGETQYF
TRBV10-3	TRBJ1-1	NA	NA	TGTGCCATCAGTGAGTCGAAAGGGGGTGCCACTGAAGCTTTCTTT	CAISESKGGATEAFF
TRBV7-2	TRBJ2-6	TRBD2	NA	TGTGCCAGCAGCTGGCCCCGAGGGACTAGCGACTCTGGGGCCAACGTCCTGACTTTC	CASSWPRGTSDSGANVLTF
TRBV19	TRBJ1-2	TRBD1	NA	TGTGCCAGTAGTGAGGACAGGGCAAATGGCTACACCTTC	CASSEDRANGYTF
TRBV6-6	TRBJ1-2	TRBD1	NA	TGTGCCAGCAGTTCGACAGGGGACGACTATGGCTACACCTTC	CASSSTGDDYGYTF
TRBV6-1	TRBJ1-6	NA	NA	TGTGCCAGCAGAGACCAGGGGAACCTACCCCTCCACTTT	CASRDQGNLPLHF
TRBV9	TRBJ2-3	TRBD2	NA	TGTGCCAGCAGCGTAAGCGGGAGGAATCTAGATACGCAGTATTTT	CASSVSGRNLDTQYF
TRBV6-1	TRBJ2-1	TRBD2	few	TGTGCCAGCAGTTCGAGGGGACTACGTTACAATGAGCAGTTCTTC	CASSSRGLRYNEQFF
TRBV4-3	TRBJ1-4	NA	NA	TGCGCCAGCAGCCAAGATCGGCAGGGGACGGGCGAAAAACTGTTTTTT	CASSQDRQGTGEKLFF
TRBV29-1	TRBJ2-1	TRBD1	NA	TGCAGCGTCCGAGGGTCCAGGGGGTACAATGAGCAGTTCTTC	CSVRGSRGYNEQFF
TRBV7-3	TRBJ2-7	NA	NA	TGTGCCACGACTCGTGACAGGACCTACGAGCAGTACTTC	CATTRDRTYEQYF
TRBV6-5	TRBJ1-2	NA	NA	TGTGCCAGCAGTTGGGGACAAAAAGCTAACTATGGCTACACCTTC	CASSWGQKANYGYTF